Below, 26 T cell receptor beta chains from the same sample are listed, as sequenced in a study of cytomegalovirus exposure and HLA in healthy donors. Use of 60 Vbeta and 13 Jbeta primers characterized the PCR. TCRdb keeps only in-frame clones here, not all; method: immunoSEQ multiplex PCR. The table has roughly 100,000 clones, 83% seen once. The sequenced sample consisted of PBMCs. Receptors originate from a man aged 18 to 30 in good health and CMV-seronegative.

The table lists this clone with a few counts. This rearrangement joins TRBV6-5 to TRBJ1-2; 7 nucleotides align to TRBD1. This CDR3 has 12 amino acids. Germline assignment: CDR1 MNHEY and CDR2 SVGAGI. The J segment lost 6 bases and the V segment lost 6 bases, leaving 4 bases of the junction unmatched. In DNA, the CDR3 is TGTGCCAGCAGGGAAGGGGGCCATGGCTACACCTTC. Residues: CASREGGHGYTF.

The chain is built from TRBV15 and TRBJ2-2, with 8 bases matching TRBD1. The length of the CDR3 is 16 residues. V was pared by 1 base and J by 2 bases, with 3 bases of the junction left unmatched. Germline CDR1 and CDR2: LNHNV and YYDKDF (reference sequence). This CDR3 reads CATSRAGGVNTGELFF. CDR3 bases: TGTGCCACCAGCAGAGCAGGGGGCGTCAACACCGGGGAGCTGTTTTTT.

This rearrangement joins TRBV5-1 to TRBJ2-5; TRBD2 matches at 11 bases. CDR3 length: 14 amino acids. V lost 8 bases and J lost 5; bases outside the gene matches: 8. The germline gives CDR1 SGHRS, CDR2 YFSETQ. The CDR3 DNA follows: TGCGCCAGTTCCATAGCGGGAGGGGGTGAGACCCAGTACTTC. This encodes CASSIAGGGETQYF.

The rearrangement joins TRBV4-3 to TRBJ2-7, with D possibly matching TRBD1 (6 bases). Trimming stripped 5 bases from V and 3 bases from J, with 11 bases between. From germline, CDR1 is LGHNA and CDR2 YSLEER. The CDR3 is 13 amino acids. The CDR3 protein is CASSRQDSYEQYF. The CDR3 nucleotides are TGCGCCAGCAGCAGACAGGACAGCTACGAGCAGTACTTC.

The chain has TRBV10-3 and TRBJ2-7; 8 bases are a match to TRBD2. This CDR3 has 14 amino acids. CDR1 and CDR2 (germline): ENHRY, SYGVKD. The trim removed 4 bases at V and 1 base at J, leaving 3 bases unmatched. The DNA of the CDR3 is TGTGCCATCAGTGTGTCTAGCGGGTCCTACGAGCAGTACTTC. It codes for CAISVSSGSYEQYF.

V is TRBV19 and J is TRBJ2-2, with 7 bases matching TRBD2. Germline CDR1 LNHDA, CDR2 SQIVND (reference sequence). V shed 2 bases, J shed 5 bases, and the junction held 14 bases outside the gene matches. The CDR3 covers 18 residues. CDR3 amino acids: CASSIRSIGGRWTGELFF. The CDR3 DNA sequence: TGTGCCAGTAGTATAAGGTCCATCGGCGGGAGATGGACCGGGGAGCTGTTTTTT.

This chain links TRBV28 with TRBJ2-7, with 10 bases that match TRBD1. The CDR3 consists of 15 residues. Per the germline V gene, CDR1 is MDHEN and CDR2 is SYDVKM. J gave up 4 bases and V 1 base, and 4 bases lay outside the gene matches. CDR3 sequence reads: CASSLFGQGVYEQYF. The CDR3 DNA reads TGTGCCAGCAGTTTATTCGGACAGGGGGTTTACGAGCAGTACTTC.

The genes are TRBV27 and TRBJ2-5; a possible D gene is TRBD1 (6 bases). Germline assignment: CDR1 MNHEY and CDR2 SMNVEV (reference sequence). This CDR3 region has 13 residues. Trimming cost V 5 bases and J 5 bases, with 12 bases left between them. The CDR3 here is CASSTQGLETQYF. The CDR3 DNA reads as TGTGCCAGCAGTACCCAGGGGTTGGAGACCCAGTACTTC.

In this sample, this clone turned up a few times. The chain is built from TRBV4-3 and TRBJ2-7, with 9 nucleotides matching TRBD1. Trimming took 8 bases from V and 6 from J; bases not matched to a gene: 11. This CDR3 has 14 residues. Germline loops: CDR1 LGHNA, CDR2 YSLEER. This chain's CDR3 is CASGPGQGIVEQYF. CDR3 sequence (DNA): TGCGCCAGCGGACCGGGACAGGGTATAGTCGAGCAGTACTTC.

V usage is TRBV7-2 and J usage is TRBJ2-5; 9 nucleotides line up with TRBD1. Trimming at V came to 5 bases and at J to 5 bases, leaving 9 bases not matched to a gene. This CDR3 is 15 amino acids long. Germline lookup yields CDR1 SGHTA and CDR2 FQGNSA. The CDR3 sequence: CASSRGQGEWETQYF. The CDR3 coding sequence is TGTGCCAGCAGCCGGGGACAGGGCGAATGGGAGACCCAGTACTTC.

The chain links TRBV7-2 to TRBJ1-1; D is possibly TRBD1 (5 bases). From germline, CDR1 is SGHTA and CDR2 FQGNSA. The length of the CDR3 is 13 residues. V was shortened by 7 bases and J by 2 bases, with 11 bases between the two germline ends. The CDR3 here is CASNLGVNTEAFF. CDR3 in DNA: TGTGCCAGCAACCTAGGGGTTAACACTGAAGCTTTCTTT. The full variable domain, its missing parts supplied by reference TRBV7-2 and TRBJ1-1, is GAGVSQSPSNKVTEKGKDVELRCDPISGHTALYWYRQSLGQGLEFLIYFQGNSAPDKSGLPSDRFSAERTGGSVSTLTIQRTQQEDSAVYLCASNLGVNTEAFFGQGTRLTVV.

The chain employs TRBV25-1 and TRBJ2-3; D is perhaps TRBD1 (5 bases). Per the germline V gene, CDR1 is MGHDK and CDR2 is SYGVNS. The CDR3 loop spans 15 amino acids. V was trimmed by 1 base and J by 2 bases, leaving 10 bases between them. The CDR3: CASSEWARDTDTQYF. The CDR3 bases are TGTGCCAGCAGTGAATGGGCCAGGGACACAGATACGCAGTATTTT.

V gene TRBV7-6 combines with J gene TRBJ2-1; 7 nucleotides line up with TRBD2. Germline CDR1 reads SGHVS; CDR2 reads FNYEAQ. V lost 4 bases to trimming and J lost 6 bases; unmatched junction nucleotides: 9. The CDR3 is 15 amino acids. The CDR3 DNA sequence: TGTGCCAGCAGCTCCCGGACTAGAGATGGCAATGAGCAGTTCTTC. Protein sequence: CASSSRTRDGNEQFF.

The chain couples TRBV27 to TRBJ2-1, with D unclear. Trimming stripped 5 bases from V and 3 bases from J, with 5 bases between. Germline assignment: CDR1 MNHEY and CDR2 SMNVEV (reference sequence). CDR3 length equals 12 residues. CDR3 amino acids: CASSPNYNEQFF. In nucleotides, the CDR3 is TGTGCCAGCAGTCCAAACTACAATGAGCAGTTCTTC.

V gene TRBV6-1 combines with J gene TRBJ1-1; unclear D gene. This CDR3 has 13 residues. The germline V and J ends were trimmed by 2 bases and 2 bases, with 6 bases remaining between them. The germline V gene encodes CDR1 MNHNS and CDR2 SASEGT. The CDR3: CASSERENTEAFF. The CDR3 DNA reads TGTGCCAGCAGTGAACGGGAAAACACTGAAGCTTTCTTT.

The chain couples TRBV5-4 to TRBJ2-5, with 7 bases that match TRBD1. With 4 bases clipped from V and 0 bases from J, the junction kept 12 bases outside the gene matches. The CDR3 spans 17 residues. Germline loops: CDR1 SGHNT, CDR2 YYREEE (reference sequence). The chain's CDR3 is CASSRGRDRKYQETQYF. CDR3 DNA: TGTGCCAGCAGCCGGGGACGGGACAGAAAGTACCAAGAGACCCAGTACTTC.

V gene TRBV25-1 combines with J gene TRBJ1-1; 8 bases agree with TRBD1. The trim removed 4 bases at V and 6 bases at J, leaving 7 bases unmatched. The CDR3 has 14 residues. The germline CDR1 and CDR2 sequences are MGHDK and SYGVNS. CDR3 amino acids: CASSGTGQMAEAFF. CDR3 DNA sequence: TGTGCCAGCAGTGGGACAGGGCAGATGGCTGAAGCTTTCTTT. The full variable domain, in which reference TRBV25-1 and TRBJ1-1 provide the parts outside the CDR3, is EADIYQTPRYLVIGTGKKITLECSQTMGHDKMYWYQQDPGMELHLIHYSYGVNSTEKGDLSSESTVSRIRTEHFPLTLESARPSHTSQYLCASSGTGQMAEAFFGQGTRLTVV.

J is TRBJ1-3 and V is TRBV7-2; TRBD1 might be the D (6 bases). V lost 4 bases, J lost 0 bases, and 10 bases lay in between. This CDR3 has 15 amino acids. Germline V gene sequence: CDR1 SGHTA, CDR2 FQGNSA. The CDR3 loop reads CASSSGQSSGNTIYF. CDR3 in DNA: TGTGCCAGCAGCTCCGGACAGAGCTCTGGAAACACCATATATTTT. The full variable domain, completed using reference TRBV7-2 and TRBJ1-3, is GAGVSQSPSNKVTEKGKDVELRCDPISGHTALYWYRQSLGQGLEFLIYFQGNSAPDKSGLPSDRFSAERTGGSVSTLTIQRTQQEDSAVYLCASSSGQSSGNTIYFGEGSWLTVV.

The chain is built from TRBV4-3 and TRBJ2-7; possibly TRBD1 for D (6 bases). Germline assignment: CDR1 LGHNA and CDR2 YSLEER. The CDR3 sequence is 16 residues long. V dropped 0 bases and J dropped 2 bases, with 14 bases sitting between them. The CDR3 DNA sequence: TGCGCCAGCAGCCAAGATTCGCAGGGGACGACCTACGAGCAGTACTTC. Protein: CASSQDSQGTTYEQYF.

J is TRBJ2-7 and V is TRBV7-3, with a weak D call TRBD1 (6 bases). Germline CDR1 and CDR2: SGHTA and FQGTGA. CDR3 size: 14 residues. Trimming took off 5 bases at V and 1 base at J, with 12 bases between the two ends. Written as DNA, the CDR3 is TGTGCCAGCAGCCCAGGGGTGGGGTCCTACGAGCAGTACTTC. It yields the protein CASSPGVGSYEQYF.

V and J are TRBV5-1 and TRBJ2-2; weak D call: TRBD2 (6 bases). This CDR3 has 15 residues. In germline, CDR1 is SGHRS, CDR2 YFSETQ. The germline V and J ends were trimmed by 4 bases and 5 bases, with 15 bases remaining between them. The CDR3: CASSPGGELTGELFF. The CDR3 DNA reads as TGCGCCAGCAGCCCCGGGGGAGAGCTGACCGGGGAGCTGTTTTTT.

This rearrangement joins TRBV15 to TRBJ1-2, with a tentative D call TRBD1 (5 bases). V was clipped by 3 bases and J by 4 bases, with 15 bases between them. CDR3 length equals 15 residues. Per germline, CDR1 LNHNV and CDR2 YYDKDF (reference sequence). CDR3 sequence reads: CATSSVTGGTYGYTF. CDR3 in DNA: TGTGCCACCAGCAGCGTAACGGGGGGGACCTATGGCTACACCTTC.

The J gene is TRBJ2-7, the V gene TRBV11-2; possibly TRBD2 for D (6 bases). Trimming took off 2 bases at V and 6 bases at J, with 8 bases between the two ends. Germline loops: CDR1 SGHAT, CDR2 FQNNGV. The CDR3 loop spans 12 amino acids. The CDR3 nucleotides are TGTGCCAGCAGCTTACAGGGAGGCGAGCAGTACTTC. Protein sequence: CASSLQGGEQYF.

At least ten counts were recorded for this clone. The J gene is TRBJ1-1, the V gene TRBV19; D ambiguous. In germline, CDR1 is LNHDA, CDR2 SQIVND (reference sequence). The CDR3 is 12 amino acids. Trimming took off 4 bases at V and 1 base at J, with 4 bases between the two ends. The CDR3 loop is CASSRQNTEAFF. CDR3 nucleotides: TGTGCCAGTAGTAGACAGAACACTGAAGCTTTCTTT.

This chain connects TRBV6-6 to TRBJ2-1; 11 bases fit TRBD2. Germline V gene data show CDR1 as MNHNY and CDR2 as SVGAGI (reference sequence). With V trimmed by 6 bases and J by 6 bases, 7 bases remained unmatched. The CDR3 is 15 amino acids. For the CDR3, the DNA is TGTGCCAGCAGCCCCCTAGCGGGAGGATCCAATGAGCAGTTCTTC. Its protein is CASSPLAGGSNEQFF.

The V and J genes are TRBV11-2 and TRBJ1-1, with 8 bases that match TRBD1. V lost 5 bases and J lost 8; bases outside the gene matches: 16. This CDR3 is 16 amino acids long. Germline lookup yields CDR1 SGHAT and CDR2 FQNNGV. The CDR3 spells CASSHGTGASLGEAFF. Here the CDR3 DNA reads TGTGCCAGCAGCCACGGGACAGGAGCCTCACTCGGAGAAGCTTTCTTT.